These 29 T cell receptor beta chains share one sample of origin, sequenced in a study of blood T cell repertoires in COVID-19. TCRdb's table, derived via immunoSEQ multiplex PCR, lists solely in-frame clones and lacks some. The sample has about 62,000 clones, roughly 90% seen once; the top ten hold about 5.4%. Sequencing was carried out using peripheral blood. All receptors come from a human donor in a cohort sampled during active COVID-19.

This chain uses TRBV7-8 with TRBJ1-3; D unresolved. This CDR3 spans 14 amino acids. Germline V gene data show CDR1 as SGHVS and CDR2 as FQNEAQ. Trimming removed 6 bases from V and 0 bases from J, with 9 bases in between. The CDR3 DNA reads as TGTGCCAGCAGATCAGGTTCCTCTGGAAACACCATATATTTT. Protein sequence: CASRSGSSGNTIYF.

This clone was detected only once. The rearrangement joins TRBV6-2 or TRBV6-3 to TRBJ2-2, with 10 bases fitting TRBD2. With V trimmed by 5 bases and J by 5 bases, 8 bases remained unmatched. The germline CDR1 and CDR2 sequences are MNHEY and SVGEGT. The CDR3 covers 16 residues. The CDR3 DNA follows: TGTGCCAGCAGTCCGCGGCTAGCGGGAGTGACCGGGGAGCTGTTTTTT. Its protein product is CASSPRLAGVTGELFF.

The V call is TRBV28, the J call TRBJ2-5; 9 nucleotides line up with TRBD2. The CDR3 runs 17 residues. Germline V CDR1 and CDR2: MDHEN, SYDVKM. Trimming cost V 2 bases and J 1 base; bases outside gene matches: 8. The CDR3 sequence: CASSLGFLAGSQETQYF. In DNA, the CDR3 is TGTGCCAGCAGTTTAGGATTCCTAGCGGGGTCCCAAGAGACCCAGTACTTC. Using reference TRBV28 and TRBJ2-5 for the parts outside the CDR3, the full variable domain is DVKVTQSSRYLVKRTGEKVFLECVQDMDHENMFWYRQDPGLGLRLIYFSYDVKMKEKGDIPEGYSVSREKKERFSLILESASTNQTSMYLCASSLGFLAGSQETQYFGPGTRLLVL.

The V and J genes are TRBV9 and TRBJ2-2, with D possibly being TRBD2 (5 bases). Germline V gene data show CDR1 as SGDLS and CDR2 as YYNGEE. Trimming took 0 bases from V and 5 from J, leaving 11 bases between them. CDR3 length: 15 residues. The CDR3 DNA reads as TGTGCCAGCAGCGTAGGGACCCCGGGGACCGGGGAGCTGTTTTTT. It yields the protein CASSVGTPGTGELFF.

The chain employs TRBV4-3 and TRBJ2-3, with D perhaps TRBD2 (5 bases). The germline V gene encodes CDR1 LGHNA and CDR2 YSLEER. The CDR3 spans 13 residues. V shed 3 bases and J shed 7 bases, with 11 bases lying between them. CDR3 loop: CASSHTRGNTQYF. The CDR3 DNA is TGCGCCAGCAGCCACACCAGAGGGAATACGCAGTATTTT.

The chain carries TRBV9 and TRBJ2-1, with TRBD2 matching 7 bases. CDR3 size: 14 residues. J gave up 8 bases and V 4 bases, and 9 bases lay outside the gene matches. CDR1 SGDLS and CDR2 YYNGEE come from the germline V gene. CDR3 amino acids: CASSPRDYSDEQFF. CDR3 in DNA: TGTGCCAGCAGCCCACGGGACTATTCAGATGAGCAGTTCTTC. The complete variable domain, with remaining parts taken from reference TRBV9 and TRBJ2-1, reads DSGVTQTPKHLITATGQRVTLRCSPRSGDLSVYWYQQSLDQGLQFLIQYYNGEERAKGNILERFSAQQFPDLHSELNLSSLELGDSALYFCASSPRDYSDEQFFGPGTRLTVL.

This clone was seen only once. This rearrangement joins TRBV10-3 to TRBJ2-1, with 8 bases that match TRBD1. The V gene's germline CDR1 is ENHRY and CDR2 SYGVKD. Trimming took 11 bases from V and 7 from J; bases not matched to a gene: 7. The CDR3 sequence is 12 residues long. The CDR3 sequence is CASGQGTNEQFF. The CDR3 DNA reads as TGTGCCTCCGGACAGGGTACGAATGAGCAGTTCTTC.

This clone occurred a few times. The sample contains more than one DNA sequence encoding this CDR3. The V gene is TRBV7-2, the J gene TRBJ2-7; D remains unclear. Trimming shortened V by 0 bases and J by 0 bases, and 6 bases separated the two germline ends. Germline V gene lookup returns CDR1 SGHTA and CDR2 FQGNSA. This CDR3 is 14 amino acids long. CDR3 amino acids: CASSLAPSSYEQYF. DNA of the CDR3: TGTGCCAGCAGCTTAGCGCCCAGCTCCTACGAGCAGTACTTC.

The chain employs TRBV28 and TRBJ1-2; D might be TRBD1 (6 bases). CDR1 is MDHEN, CDR2 SYDVKM, per germline. Deletions cut 8 bases from V and 8 bases from J, with 18 bases between. CDR3 length equals 13 residues. For the CDR3, the DNA is TGTGCCAGCCTACAGGGTGGTGGTCGGGGCTACACCTTC. Translation: CASLQGGGRGYTF.

The chain links TRBV10-3 to TRBJ1-5; D gene unclear. This CDR3 comprises 15 residues. Per germline, CDR1 ENHRY and CDR2 SYGVKD. The germline V and J ends were trimmed by 0 bases and 0 bases, with 6 bases remaining between them. CDR3 sequence (DNA): TGTGCCATCAGTGAGTCTTTAGCTAGCAATCAGCCCCAGCATTTT. This codes for CAISESLASNQPQHF.

This chain joins TRBV14 and TRBJ2-4, with D possibly matching TRBD2 (7 bases). V gave up 4 bases and J gave up 9 bases, with 13 bases separating them. CDR1 SGHDN and CDR2 FVKESK come from the germline V gene. CDR3 length: 13 amino acids. As DNA, the CDR3 is TGTGCCAGCAGCCGGGGGGGGGCTGGCATTCAGTACTTC. It specifies CASSRGGAGIQYF.

V and J are TRBV6-5 and TRBJ1-2, with D unresolved. V dropped 5 bases and J dropped 6 bases, with 10 bases sitting between them. Per germline, CDR1 MNHEY and CDR2 SVGAGI. This CDR3 has 12 amino acids. The CDR3 sequence is CASSHEGDGYTF. The CDR3 region has the DNA TGTGCCAGCAGTCACGAGGGAGATGGCTACACCTTC.

The rearrangement joins TRBV4-1 to TRBJ1-4, with 7 bases fitting TRBD1. There are 15 residues in the CDR3. Trimming removed 0 bases from V and 4 bases from J; junction bases left unmatched: 2. CDR1 and CDR2 (germline): MGHRA, YSYEKL. This CDR3 reads CASSQEQGFNEKLFF. The DNA for the CDR3 is TGCGCCAGCAGCCAAGAACAGGGGTTTAATGAAAAACTGTTTTTT.

The chain has TRBV6-5 and TRBJ1-6; D not resolved. From germline, CDR1 is MNHEY and CDR2 SVGAGI. Trimming took 4 bases from V and 3 from J, leaving 7 bases between them. This CDR3 region has 14 residues. The CDR3 nucleotides are TGTGCCAGCAGTTCTGGCAGCTATAATTCACCCCTCCACTTT. Amino acid sequence: CASSSGSYNSPLHF.

The rearrangement uses TRBV14 and TRBJ2-3; D perhaps matches TRBD1 (6 bases). CDR1 and CDR2 (germline): SGHDN, FVKESK. CDR3 length equals 18 residues. V lost 0 bases to trimming and J lost 3 bases, with 19 bases between them. The CDR3 bases are TGTGCCAGCAGCCAAGATTGGGGCCGGGACACAGGGACAGATACGCAGTATTTT. Its translation: CASSQDWGRDTGTDTQYF.

This chain connects TRBV4-1 to TRBJ2-7; 15 bases align to TRBD2. This CDR3 region has 17 residues. Germline lookup yields CDR1 MGHRA and CDR2 YSYEKL. Losses at the gene ends were 5 bases for V and 7 bases for J; bases not matched to a gene: 12. DNA for the CDR3: TGCGCCAGCAGCAACCAATGGCGGACTAGCGGGGGGGAGGAGCAGTACTTC. Amino acids: CASSNQWRTSGGEEQYF.

The chain is built from TRBV11-2 and TRBJ1-1; weak D call: TRBD1 (6 bases). V was shortened by 4 bases and J by 1 base, with 10 bases between the two germline ends. Germline V gene lookup returns CDR1 SGHAT and CDR2 FQNNGV. The CDR3 loop spans 14 amino acids. The CDR3 coding sequence is TGTGCCAGCAGCTGGGGGCAATCGAACACTGAAGCTTTCTTT. It codes for CASSWGQSNTEAFF.

V is TRBV10-3 and J is TRBJ2-2, with D perhaps matching TRBD1 (6 bases). CDR3 size: 15 residues. V lost 2 bases, J lost 5 bases, and 12 bases lay in between. Germline CDR1 is ENHRY and CDR2 is SYGVKD. The CDR3 loop reads CAISEVGGRTGELFF. CDR3 nucleotides: TGTGCCATCAGTGAGGTAGGGGGACGTACCGGGGAGCTGTTTTTT.

The chain carries TRBV6-5 and TRBJ2-7; 15 bases align to TRBD2. CDR1 MNHEY and CDR2 SVGAGI come from the germline V gene. The CDR3 has 13 residues. The V segment lost 8 bases and the J segment 6 bases; nucleotides outside the gene matches: 2. CDR3 nucleotides: TGTGCCAGCCGGACTAGCGGGAGGGCCGAGCAGTACTTC. It codes for CASRTSGRAEQYF.

This clone was observed once. The chain couples TRBV7-2 to TRBJ2-2; maybe TRBD1 (6 bases). Germline V gene sequence: CDR1 SGHTA, CDR2 FQGNSA. Trimming shortened V by 3 bases and J by 5 bases, and 16 bases separated the two germline ends. The CDR3 totals 16 residues. CDR3 loop: CASSLGTGLGTGELFF. Here the CDR3 DNA reads TGTGCCAGCAGCTTGGGAACAGGGTTAGGAACCGGGGAGCTGTTTTTT.

The chain joins TRBV27 to TRBJ1-1, with D possibly matching TRBD1 (5 bases). This CDR3 region has 14 residues. The V end lost 1 base, the J end lost 4 bases, and 10 bases lay between the germline ends. Looked up from germline, CDR1 is MNHEY and CDR2 is SMNVEV (reference sequence). DNA of the CDR3: TGTGCCAGCAGTTTATTCGGGGGGGGCACTGAAGCTTTCTTT. Amino acids: CASSLFGGGTEAFF.

V is TRBV27 and J is TRBJ2-7, with D unresolved. This CDR3 has 15 residues. V lost 0 bases to trimming and J lost 0 bases, with 9 bases between them. Looked up from germline, CDR1 is MNHEY and CDR2 is SMNVEV (reference sequence). CDR3: CASSLSGRISYEQYF. CDR3 DNA sequence: TGTGCCAGCAGTTTATCGGGCAGAATCTCCTACGAGCAGTACTTC.

This rearrangement joins TRBV12-3 or TRBV12-4 to TRBJ1-5; D not certain. Trimming cost V 5 bases and J 7 bases, with 9 bases left between them. This CDR3 is 12 amino acids long. In DNA form, the CDR3 reads TGTGCCAGCAGTGCAGCGAGGCAGCCCCAGCATTTT. It is translated as CASSAARQPQHF.

The chain recombines TRBV4-1 with TRBJ2-5; D not certain. The CDR3 has 12 residues. Trimming left V 0 bases short and J 5 bases short, with 4 bases between. Germline loops: CDR1 MGHRA, CDR2 YSYEKL. CDR3 sequence (DNA): TGCGCCAGCAGCCAAGATCTTGAGACCCAGTACTTC. Encoded protein: CASSQDLETQYF.

The V and J genes are TRBV19 and TRBJ2-7; 9 positions agree with TRBD1. CDR1 LNHDA and CDR2 SQIVND come from the germline V gene (reference sequence). The junction had 9 bases not matched to a gene; V was cut back by 6 bases and J by 3 bases. This CDR3 region has 15 residues. In DNA form, the CDR3 reads TGTGCCAGTAGCCCCGGGACAGGGTTTGTCTACGAGCAGTACTTC. Protein: CASSPGTGFVYEQYF.

The V call is TRBV19, the J call TRBJ2-5; TRBD2 matches 8 bases. CDR3 length: 14 residues. Trimming removed 10 bases from V and 5 bases from J; junction bases left unmatched: 12. Germline-derived CDR1 and CDR2 are LNHDA and SQIVND (reference sequence). CDR3 coding DNA: TGTGCCACAACAAAAGCGGGAGTTGGTGAGACCCAGTACTTC. Translation: CATTKAGVGETQYF.

The rearrangement links TRBV9 to TRBJ1-1; unclear D gene. The germline CDR1 and CDR2 sequences are SGDLS and YYNGEE. Trimming stripped 0 bases from V and 1 base from J, with 7 bases between. This CDR3 has 14 residues. The CDR3 DNA sequence: TGTGCCAGCAGCGTAGGAGGGAGGAACACTGAAGCTTTCTTT. It encodes CASSVGGRNTEAFF.

This chain connects TRBV19 to TRBJ2-7; tentatively, D is TRBD1 (6 bases). The CDR3 covers 14 residues. CDR1 and CDR2 from the germline V gene are LNHDA and SQIVND (reference sequence). V lost 6 bases, J lost 6 bases, and 18 bases lay in between. CDR3 sequence (DNA): TGTGCCAGTAGAGTCCGGACAGAAATAAGCGAGCAGTACTTC. Amino acid sequence: CASRVRTEISEQYF.

The chain employs TRBV9 and TRBJ2-3; TRBD2 is a possible D gene (7 bases). Trimming stripped 0 bases from V and 5 bases from J, with 16 bases between. Germline-derived CDR1 and CDR2 are SGDLS and YYNGEE. CDR3 size: 16 residues. CDR3 residues: CASSVERGGEVDTQYF. In DNA form, the CDR3 reads TGTGCCAGCAGCGTAGAAAGAGGGGGGGAAGTAGATACGCAGTATTTT.